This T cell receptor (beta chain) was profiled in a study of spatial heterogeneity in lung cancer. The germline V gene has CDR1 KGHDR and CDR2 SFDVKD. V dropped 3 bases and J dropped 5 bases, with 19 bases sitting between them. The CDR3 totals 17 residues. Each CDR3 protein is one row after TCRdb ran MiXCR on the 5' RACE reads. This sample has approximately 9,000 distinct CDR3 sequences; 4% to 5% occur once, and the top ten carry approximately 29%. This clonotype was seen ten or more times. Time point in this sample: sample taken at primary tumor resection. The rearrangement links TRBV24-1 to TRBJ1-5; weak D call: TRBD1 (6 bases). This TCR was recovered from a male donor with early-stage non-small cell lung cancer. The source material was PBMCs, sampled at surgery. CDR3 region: CATSDPGGREIDQPQHF. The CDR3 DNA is TGTGCCACCAGTGATCCGGGGGGGCGCGAAATTGATCAGCCCCAGCATTTT.